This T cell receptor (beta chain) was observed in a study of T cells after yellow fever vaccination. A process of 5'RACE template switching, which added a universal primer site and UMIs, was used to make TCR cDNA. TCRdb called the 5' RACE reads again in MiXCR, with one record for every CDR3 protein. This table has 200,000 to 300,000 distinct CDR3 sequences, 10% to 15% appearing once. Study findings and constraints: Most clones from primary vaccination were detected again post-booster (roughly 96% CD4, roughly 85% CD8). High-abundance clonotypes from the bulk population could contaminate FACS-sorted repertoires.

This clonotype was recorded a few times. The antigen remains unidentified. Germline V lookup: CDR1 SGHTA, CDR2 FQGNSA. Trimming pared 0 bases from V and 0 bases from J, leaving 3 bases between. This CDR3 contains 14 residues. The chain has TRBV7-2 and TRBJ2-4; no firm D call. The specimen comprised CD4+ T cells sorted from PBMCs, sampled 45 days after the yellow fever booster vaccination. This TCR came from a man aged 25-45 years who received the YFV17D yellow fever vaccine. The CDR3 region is CASSLALAKNIQYF. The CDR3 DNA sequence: TGTGCCAGCAGCTTAGCACTAGCCAAAAACATTCAGTACTTC.